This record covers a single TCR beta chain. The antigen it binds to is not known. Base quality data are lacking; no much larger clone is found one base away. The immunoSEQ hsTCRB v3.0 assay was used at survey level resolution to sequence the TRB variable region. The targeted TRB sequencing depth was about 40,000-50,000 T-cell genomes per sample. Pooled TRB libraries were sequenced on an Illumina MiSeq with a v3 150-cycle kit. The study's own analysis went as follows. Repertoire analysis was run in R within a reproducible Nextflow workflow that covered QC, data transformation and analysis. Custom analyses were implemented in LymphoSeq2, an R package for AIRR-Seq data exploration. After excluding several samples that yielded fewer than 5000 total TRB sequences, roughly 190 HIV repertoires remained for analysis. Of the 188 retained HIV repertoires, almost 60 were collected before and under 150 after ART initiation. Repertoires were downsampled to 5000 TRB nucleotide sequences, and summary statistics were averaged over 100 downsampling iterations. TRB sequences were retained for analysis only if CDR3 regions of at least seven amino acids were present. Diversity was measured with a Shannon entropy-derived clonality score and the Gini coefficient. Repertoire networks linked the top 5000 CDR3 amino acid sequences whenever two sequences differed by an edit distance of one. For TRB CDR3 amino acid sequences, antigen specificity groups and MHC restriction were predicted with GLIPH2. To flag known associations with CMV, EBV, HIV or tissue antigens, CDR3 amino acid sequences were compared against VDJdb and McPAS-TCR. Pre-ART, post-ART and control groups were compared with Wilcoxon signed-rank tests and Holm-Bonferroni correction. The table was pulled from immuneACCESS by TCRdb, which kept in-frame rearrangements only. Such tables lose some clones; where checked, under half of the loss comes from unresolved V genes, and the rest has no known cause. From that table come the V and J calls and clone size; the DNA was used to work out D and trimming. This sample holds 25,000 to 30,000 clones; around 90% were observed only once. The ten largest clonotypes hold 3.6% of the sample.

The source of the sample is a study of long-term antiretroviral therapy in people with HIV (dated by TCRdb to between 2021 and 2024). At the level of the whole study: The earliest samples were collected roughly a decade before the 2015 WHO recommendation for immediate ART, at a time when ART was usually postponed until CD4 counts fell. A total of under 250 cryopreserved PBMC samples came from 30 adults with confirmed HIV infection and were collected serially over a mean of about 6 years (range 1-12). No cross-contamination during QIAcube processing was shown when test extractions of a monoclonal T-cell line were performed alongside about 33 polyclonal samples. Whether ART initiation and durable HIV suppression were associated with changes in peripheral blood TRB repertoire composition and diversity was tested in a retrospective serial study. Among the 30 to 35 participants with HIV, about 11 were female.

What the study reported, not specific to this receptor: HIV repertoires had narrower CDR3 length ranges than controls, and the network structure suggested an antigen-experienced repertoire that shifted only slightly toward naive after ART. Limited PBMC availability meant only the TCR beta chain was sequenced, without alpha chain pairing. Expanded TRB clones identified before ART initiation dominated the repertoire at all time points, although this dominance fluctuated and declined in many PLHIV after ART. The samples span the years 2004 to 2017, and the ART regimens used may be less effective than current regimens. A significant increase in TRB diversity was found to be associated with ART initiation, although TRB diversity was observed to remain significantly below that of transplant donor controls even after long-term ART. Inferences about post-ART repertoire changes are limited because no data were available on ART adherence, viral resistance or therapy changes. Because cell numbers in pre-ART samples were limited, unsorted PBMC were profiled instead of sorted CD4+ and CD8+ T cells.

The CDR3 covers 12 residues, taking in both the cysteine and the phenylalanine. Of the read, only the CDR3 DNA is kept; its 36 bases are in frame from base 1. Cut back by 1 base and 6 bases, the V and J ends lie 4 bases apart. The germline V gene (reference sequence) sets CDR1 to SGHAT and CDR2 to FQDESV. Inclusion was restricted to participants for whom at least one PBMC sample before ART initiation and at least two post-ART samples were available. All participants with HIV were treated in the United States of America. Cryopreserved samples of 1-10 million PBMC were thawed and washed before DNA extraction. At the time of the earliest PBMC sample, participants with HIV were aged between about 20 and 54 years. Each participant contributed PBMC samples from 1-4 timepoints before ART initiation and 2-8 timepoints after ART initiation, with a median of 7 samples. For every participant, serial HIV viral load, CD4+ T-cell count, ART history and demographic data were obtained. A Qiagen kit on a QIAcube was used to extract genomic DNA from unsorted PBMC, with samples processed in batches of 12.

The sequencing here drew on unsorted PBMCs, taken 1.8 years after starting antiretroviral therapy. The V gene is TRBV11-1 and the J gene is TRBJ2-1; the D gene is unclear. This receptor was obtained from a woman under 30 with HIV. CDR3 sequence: CASSLVRNEQFF. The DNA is TGTGCCAGCAGCTTAGTTCGCAATGAGCAGTTCTTC.